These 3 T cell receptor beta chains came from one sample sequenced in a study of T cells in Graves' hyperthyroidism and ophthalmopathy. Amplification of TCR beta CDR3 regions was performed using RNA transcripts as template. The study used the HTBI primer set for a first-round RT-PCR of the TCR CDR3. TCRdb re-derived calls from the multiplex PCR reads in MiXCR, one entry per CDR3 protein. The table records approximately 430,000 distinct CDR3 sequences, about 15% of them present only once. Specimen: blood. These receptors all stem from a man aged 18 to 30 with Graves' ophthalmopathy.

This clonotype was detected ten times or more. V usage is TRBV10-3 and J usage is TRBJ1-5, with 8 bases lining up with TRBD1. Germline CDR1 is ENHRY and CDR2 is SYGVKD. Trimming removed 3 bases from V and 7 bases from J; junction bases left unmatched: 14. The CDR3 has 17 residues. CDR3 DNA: TGTGCCATCAGTGATGGACAGGGCTTGCCCTCGGGACAGCCCCAGCATTTT. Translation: CAISDGQGLPSGQPQHF.

This CDR3 reads CASSLWSGGPTSNQPQHF. The CDR3, as DNA: TGTGCCAGCAGTTTATGGAGTGGAGGACCGACGAGCAATCAGCCCCAGCATTTT. The chain links TRBV27 to TRBJ1-5; D is uncertain. The V gene lost 1 base and the J gene lost 1 base, with 17 bases spanning the gap. Germline CDR1 MNHEY, CDR2 SMNVEV (reference sequence). The CDR3 extends over 18 amino acids.

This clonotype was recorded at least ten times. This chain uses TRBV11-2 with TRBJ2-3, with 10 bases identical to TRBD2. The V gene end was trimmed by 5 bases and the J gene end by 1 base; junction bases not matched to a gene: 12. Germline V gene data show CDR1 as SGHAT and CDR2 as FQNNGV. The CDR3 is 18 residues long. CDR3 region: CASSQVASGRLGTDTQYF. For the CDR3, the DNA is TGTGCCAGCAGCCAGGTGGCTAGCGGGAGACTAGGCACAGATACGCAGTATTTT.